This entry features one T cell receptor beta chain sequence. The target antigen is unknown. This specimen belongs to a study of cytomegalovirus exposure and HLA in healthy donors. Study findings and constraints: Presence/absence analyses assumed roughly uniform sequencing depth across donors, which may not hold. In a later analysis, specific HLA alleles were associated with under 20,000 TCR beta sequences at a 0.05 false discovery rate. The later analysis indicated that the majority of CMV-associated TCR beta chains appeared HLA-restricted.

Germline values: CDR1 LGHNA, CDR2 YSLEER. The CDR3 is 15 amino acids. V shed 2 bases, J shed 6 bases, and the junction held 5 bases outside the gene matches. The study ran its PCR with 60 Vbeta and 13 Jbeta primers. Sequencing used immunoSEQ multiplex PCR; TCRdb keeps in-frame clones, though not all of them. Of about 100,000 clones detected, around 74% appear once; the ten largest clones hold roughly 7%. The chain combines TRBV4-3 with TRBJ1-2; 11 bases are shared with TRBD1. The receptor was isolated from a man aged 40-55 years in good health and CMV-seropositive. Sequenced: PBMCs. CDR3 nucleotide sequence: TGCGCCAGCAGCCAACGGACAGGGGGCCCAGATGGCTACACCTTC. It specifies CASSQRTGGPDGYTF.